This T cell receptor beta chain was identified during a study of neurological immune-mediated disorders (dated by TCRdb to 2018 to 2020). Broadly, across the study: Using UMI-based sequencing, the study compared peripheral blood TCR-beta repertoires from patients with HTLV-I-associated myelopathy (HAM/TSP), patients with multiple sclerosis, and healthy controls. The cohort was made up of 60 to 75 subjects, consisting of around 14 HAM/TSP patients, 35 or so multiple sclerosis patients and 20 healthy controls. The roughly 110 TCR-beta libraries included longitudinal samples, technical triplicates and paired sorted CD4+ and CD8+ T-cell subsets alongside PBMC samples.

The healthy controls were volunteers from blood banks in Maryland, USA. Libraries from unsorted PBMCs were made from 2 million PBMCs kept in RNAlater at -80 degrees C until RNA extraction. Peripheral blood underwent Ficoll-Hypaque density gradient centrifugation to isolate PBMCs, which were then cryopreserved in liquid nitrogen. Study-level results and caveats: TCR clonal expansion was highest in HAM/TSP patients and lowest in MS patients, with MS patients falling below even healthy controls. Across subjects, expanded clones never shared an identical CDR3 amino acid sequence, which suggests that the TCR-beta repertoires in every group were private.

This clonotype was found many times. Its antigen specificity is not known. No much larger clone exists at a distance of one base, and base qualities are not known. cDNA was synthesized by template-switch 5'RACE using a primer carrying a 10-nucleotide random unique molecular identifier by which each TCR transcript was tagged. Every sequencing run covered 15-18 subjects and yielded more than 170 million TCR-beta sequences. The RNeasy kit was used for extraction of total RNA. The KAPA Real-time Library Amplification kit was used to amplify TCR-beta VDJ regions with primers targeting the TCR constant region and the 5'RACE anchor. A first PCR added sample indexes and Illumina adaptors, after which a second PCR increased the library yield. After Ampure bead purification, the roughly 650 bp TCR product was size-selected on a 2% E-gel SizeSelection system. Library quality was checked on a Bioanalyzer, concentration was measured with Qubit, and libraries were quantified with the Kapa Library Quantification kit before pooling. Libraries were sequenced paired-end 2 x 150 bp on an Illumina HiSeq 2500. To increase sequence diversity, roughly 23-30% phiX was spiked into each library pool. The authors' pipeline ran thus. The UMI-based MiGEC pipeline processed quality-filtered reads and removed over 80% of raw TCR sequences during error correction. IMGT germline references were used for alignment of VDJ genes, and clonotypes were defined by a unique CDR3 amino acid sequence together with V-J genes. VDJtools evaluated clonal expansion, Shannon diversity and CDR3 relatedness (CalcPairwiseDistances, ClusterSamples); CLCbio workbench built phylogenetic trees. Using coefficient-of-variation modelling across technical triplicates, the study counted a clone as expanded if it had at least 8 unique UMIs. Using fastp trimming at Q25 and MiXCR clonotype assembly, TCRdb reanalyzed the public sequencing data and kept in-frame beta chains. Records with the same CDR3 protein are collapsed into one entry carrying the most frequent genes and DNA. V and J calls and clone size were set by TCRdb, not the authors. This sample has roughly 55,000 distinct CDR3 sequences in its table, and 16% of those were observed once. Clones ranked in the top ten supply 4% to 4.5% of the sample.

CDR1 DFQATT and CDR2 SNEGSKA are derived from the germline V gene (reference sequence). V and J are truncated by 2 bases and 4 bases respectively, leaving an intervening sequence of 11 bases. CDR3 length: 13 amino acids, cysteine to phenylalanine. Only the CDR3 part of the read is kept: 39 bases, read in frame from the first base. The sequence was collected from a man aged 55 to 70 in good health. Sequenced sample: PBMCs. The V gene is TRBV20-1 and the J gene is TRBJ1-2; perhaps TRBD1 is the D gene, with 5 bases matching. The DNA sequence follows: TGCAGTGCTAGATACGGGGGATCCTATGGCTACACCTTC. Its amino acids are CSARYGGSYGYTF.